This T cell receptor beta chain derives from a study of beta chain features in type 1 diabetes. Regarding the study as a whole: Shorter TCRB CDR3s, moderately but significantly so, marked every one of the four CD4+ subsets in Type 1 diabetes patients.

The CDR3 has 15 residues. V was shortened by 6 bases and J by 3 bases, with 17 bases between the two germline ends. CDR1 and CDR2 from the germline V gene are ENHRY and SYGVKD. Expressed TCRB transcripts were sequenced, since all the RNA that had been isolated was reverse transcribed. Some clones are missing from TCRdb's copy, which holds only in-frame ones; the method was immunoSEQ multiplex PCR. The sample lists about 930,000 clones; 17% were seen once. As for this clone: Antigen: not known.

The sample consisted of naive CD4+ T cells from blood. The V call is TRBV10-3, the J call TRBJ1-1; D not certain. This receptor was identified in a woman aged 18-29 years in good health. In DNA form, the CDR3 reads TGTGCCATCAGACCGACCGGGGATTCGGACACTGAAGCTTTCTTT. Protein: CAIRPTGDSDTEAFF.